This T cell receptor beta chain was captured by sequencing in a study of spatial heterogeneity in lung cancer. The library protocol tagged each TCR cDNA with a unique molecular identifier. TCRdb processed the 5' RACE reads anew with MiXCR; each CDR3 protein has one entry. Of fewer than 7,000 distinct CDR3 sequences listed, 14% are singletons. Whole-study findings and limits: Expanded alpha and beta TCR counts within tumors tracked tumor mutation counts.

Noted time point: sample taken at primary tumor resection. Researchers sequenced whole RNA taken from tumor, nontumor lung or frozen PBMC without sorting. The length of the CDR3 is 13 residues. With 7 bases removed from V and 0 bases from J, the gap between germline ends came to 12 bases. The germline CDR1 and CDR2 sequences are SQVTM and ANQGSEA. This clonotype is medium-sized (0.01 to 0.1%) within its sample. Its antigen is not identified. This beta chain is a stray sequence in a library constructed for alpha chains; its clone size is not meaningful. The clonotype originates from a male donor with early-stage non-small cell lung cancer. V and J are TRBV29-1 and TRBJ1-1; weak D call: TRBD1 (5 bases). The source was lung tumor tissue, collected at surgery. CDR3 sequence reads: CSAQQDLNTEAFF. The DNA for the CDR3 is TGCAGCGCTCAACAGGACTTGAACACTGAAGCTTTCTTT.